This entry is about one TCR beta chain. Its antigen is not identified. These data come from a study of siplizumab effects on memory and regulatory T cells. Repertoires were generated with immunoSEQ multiplex PCR, while TCRdb's copy carries only in-frame clones and drops some. The repertoire includes more than 50,000 clones, over 90% of them detected once, and 38% sits in the top ten. The V end was cut by 2 bases, the J end by 3 bases, with 15 bases between. The CDR3 has 16 amino acids. Germline CDR1 and CDR2: SGHRS and YFSETQ. General study points: Significant reduction of alloreactive sequences traceable to unstimulated CD4+ memory cells was observed with siplizumab. No assignable naive or memory phenotype existed for roughly 80-97% of proliferating CD4+ or CD8+ clones.

The chain joins TRBV5-1 to TRBJ2-1, with a possible D match to TRBD2 (5 bases). What was sequenced was CD8+ T cells sorted from blood. The source of this sequence is a human donor in good health. In nucleotides, the CDR3 is TGCGCCAGCAGCTTCGGACGGGAAAGGATCTACAATGAGCAGTTCTTC. Protein: CASSFGRERIYNEQFF.